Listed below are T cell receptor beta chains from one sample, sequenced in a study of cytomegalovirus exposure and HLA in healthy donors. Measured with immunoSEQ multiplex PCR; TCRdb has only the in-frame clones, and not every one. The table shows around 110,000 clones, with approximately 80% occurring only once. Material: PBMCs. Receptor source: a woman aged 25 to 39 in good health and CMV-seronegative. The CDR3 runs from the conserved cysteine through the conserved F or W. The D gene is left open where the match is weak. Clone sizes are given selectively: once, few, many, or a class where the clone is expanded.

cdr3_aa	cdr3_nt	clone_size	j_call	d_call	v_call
CASSQVAPVAKNIQYF	TGCGCCAGCAGCCAAGTGGCCCCCGTTGCCAAAAACATTCAGTACTTC	NA	TRBJ2-4	NA	TRBV4-1
CAISNGEGEKLFF	TGTGCCATCAGTAACGGGGAGGGTGAAAAACTGTTTTTT	NA	TRBJ1-4	NA	TRBV10-3
CAISDRVGEKLFF	TGTGCCATCAGTGACAGGGTTGGGGAAAAACTGTTTTTT	NA	TRBJ1-4	NA	TRBV10-3
CASSQDLAGNSLYNEQFF	TGCGCCAGCAGCCAAGACCTAGCGGGGAATTCCCTCTACAATGAGCAGTTCTTC	NA	TRBJ2-1	TRBD2	TRBV4-3
CASSLIRERIKDTQYF	TGTGCCAGCAGTTTAATCCGGGAGAGGATTAAAGATACGCAGTATTTT	NA	TRBJ2-3	NA	TRBV27
CASKPHDSTYEQYF	TGCGCCAGCAAGCCACATGACAGCACCTACGAGCAGTACTTC	NA	TRBJ2-7	NA	TRBV5-1
CATSRLTSGFPGDEQFF	TGTGCCACCAGCAGGCTGACTAGCGGGTTTCCAGGGGATGAGCAGTTCTTC	NA	TRBJ2-1	TRBD2	TRBV15
CASSHQGTGGMYF	TGTGCCAGCAGCCATCAGGGGACAGGTGGTATGTACTTC	NA	TRBJ2-7	TRBD1	TRBV14
CASSTGFRETQYF	TGTGCCAGCAGCACAGGGTTCAGAGAGACCCAGTACTTC	few	TRBJ2-5	NA	TRBV11-3
CASKPGMNTEAFF	TGTGCCAGCAAACCGGGGATGAACACTGAAGCTTTCTTT	NA	TRBJ1-1	NA	TRBV6-6
CASSAQNQPQHF	TGTGCCAGCAGCGCCCAGAATCAGCCCCAGCATTTT	NA	TRBJ1-5	NA	TRBV2
CASSLGGGETQYF	TGCGCCAGCAGCTTGGGGGGAGGGGAGACCCAGTACTTC	NA	TRBJ2-5	TRBD2	TRBV5-1
CASSMASGNGYTF	TGTGCCAGTAGTATGGCGTCAGGGAACGGCTACACCTTC	few	TRBJ1-2	NA	TRBV19
CASSYYRGGTEAFF	TGTGCCAGCAGTTACTACAGGGGAGGCACTGAAGCTTTCTTT	NA	TRBJ1-1	TRBD1	TRBV6-6
CASSVEAGAGYTF	TGTGCCAGCAGCGTAGAGGCAGGGGCTGGCTACACCTTC	NA	TRBJ1-2	NA	TRBV9
CASSFRSKTYEQYF	TGTGCCAGCAGCTTTCGTTCTAAAACCTACGAGCAGTACTTC	NA	TRBJ2-7	NA	TRBV5-6
CASSIVRGLGLTGELFF	TGTGCCAGTAGTATAGTAAGGGGACTAGGTTTAACCGGGGAGCTGTTTTTT	NA	TRBJ2-2	TRBD2	TRBV19
CASRPRDRAHEQYF	TGTGCCAGCAGACCCCGGGACAGGGCCCACGAGCAGTACTTC	NA	TRBJ2-7	TRBD1	TRBV6-5
CASSLGLAGFQETQYF	TGTGCCAGCAGCTTAGGGCTAGCGGGTTTTCAAGAGACCCAGTACTTC	NA	TRBJ2-5	TRBD2	TRBV7-2
CSAGQADTQYF	TGCAGTGCTGGACAGGCAGATACGCAGTATTTT	few	TRBJ2-3	TRBD1	TRBV20-1
CATSRDNYGARLFF	TGTGCCACCAGCAGAGATAACTATGGGGCCCGTTTGTTTTTT	NA	TRBJ1-4	NA	TRBV15
CASSPTTAPQTQYF	TGTGCCAGCAGTCCCACTACGGCCCCCCAGACCCAGTACTTC	NA	TRBJ2-5	NA	TRBV27
CASSQQGPGGIGANTEAFF	TGCGCCAGCAGCCAGCAAGGTCCAGGGGGCATCGGGGCGAACACTGAAGCTTTCTTT	NA	TRBJ1-1	TRBD1	TRBV5-1
CASMPRTGGPNEQFF	TGTGCCAGCATGCCGAGGACAGGGGGCCCCAATGAGCAGTTCTTC	NA	TRBJ2-1	TRBD1	TRBV27
CASSERLAGMYGQYF	TGCGCCAGCAGTGAGAGGCTAGCGGGTATGTACGGGCAGTACTTC	NA	TRBJ2-7	TRBD2	TRBV10-1
CASRVSGGQETQYF	TGTGCCAGCAGGGTGTCGGGCGGGCAAGAGACCCAGTACTTC	NA	TRBJ2-5	NA	TRBV25-1
CASSERVAGTYEQYF	TGTGCCAGCAGTGAACGGGTAGCGGGGACCTACGAGCAGTACTTC	NA	TRBJ2-7	TRBD2	TRBV6-1
CASSLAGELFSYEQYF	TGTGCCAGCAGTTTAGCCGGAGAGCTCTTCTCCTACGAGCAGTACTTC	NA	TRBJ2-7	NA	TRBV27
CASSEVGDRGPYEQYF	TGTGCCAGCAGTGAAGTAGGGGACAGGGGGCCCTACGAGCAGTACTTC	NA	TRBJ2-7	TRBD1	TRBV6-1
CASKGVAGAGETQYF	TGTGCCAGCAAGGGGGTGGCGGGGGCGGGGGAGACCCAGTACTTC	NA	TRBJ2-5	NA	TRBV2
CASSADRVYGYTF	TGTGCCAGCAGCGCGGACAGGGTCTATGGCTACACCTTC	NA	TRBJ1-2	TRBD1	TRBV5-4
CASSKTSGSYDEQFF	TGTGCCAGTAGTAAGACTAGCGGGAGTTACGATGAGCAGTTCTTC	NA	TRBJ2-1	TRBD2	TRBV19
CASNLAGVFYEQYF	TGTGCCAGCAATCTAGCGGGAGTGTTCTACGAGCAGTACTTC	NA	TRBJ2-7	TRBD2	TRBV2
CASSLSTGVRELFF	TGTGCCAGCAGTCTCTCAACCGGGGTGAGGGAACTGTTTTTT	NA	TRBJ1-4	NA	TRBV27
CASSPPGTSGSYEQYF	TGTGCCAGCAGTCCCCCGGGGACTAGCGGGTCCTACGAGCAGTACTTC	NA	TRBJ2-7	TRBD2	TRBV28
CASLSPSSGANVLTF	TGTGCCAGTTTATCCCCGTCCTCTGGGGCCAACGTCCTGACTTTC	NA	TRBJ2-6	NA	TRBV28
CASSLDRGNQPQHF	TGTGCCAGCAGTTTAGACAGGGGCAATCAGCCCCAGCATTTT	NA	TRBJ1-5	TRBD1	TRBV27
CASSPSPTGKKTYF	TGTGCCAGCAGTCCTTCCCCGACAGGAAAAAAGACGTACTTC	NA	TRBJ2-7	NA	TRBV28
CASSTGRGLGEQYF	TGTGCCAGCAGCACGGGCAGGGGGCTGGGAGAGCAGTACTTC	few	TRBJ2-7	TRBD1	TRBV7-2
CASSVQETGVLNF	TGTGCCAGCAGCGTGCAAGAGACAGGGGTGTTGAATTTT	NA	TRBJ1-5	TRBD1	TRBV9
CASSVEVTAYEQYF	TGTGCCAGCAGCGTAGAAGTGACAGCCTACGAGCAGTACTTC	NA	TRBJ2-7	NA	TRBV9
CASSQERAYNEQFF	TGCGCCAGCAGCCAAGAGAGGGCCTACAATGAGCAGTTCTTC	NA	TRBJ2-1	NA	TRBV4-1
CASSQGASGTYNEQFF	TGTGCCAGCAGCCAAGGTGCTAGCGGGACTTACAATGAGCAGTTCTTC	NA	TRBJ2-1	TRBD2	TRBV4-2
CASSLQTYEQYF	TGTGCCAGCAGTTTACAAACCTACGAGCAGTACTTC	once	TRBJ2-7	NA	TRBV28
CASSSGTGVYEQYF	TGCGCCAGCAGCAGTGGGACAGGGGTTTACGAGCAGTACTTC	NA	TRBJ2-7	TRBD1	TRBV5-1
CATSSFKTSGFSYEQYF	TGTGCCACCAGCAGTTTTAAAACTAGCGGGTTTTCCTACGAGCAGTACTTC	once	TRBJ2-7	TRBD2	TRBV15
CASSEAGSGRDTQYF	TGTGCCAGCAGCGAAGCCGGCAGCGGAAGAGATACGCAGTATTTT	once	TRBJ2-3	NA	TRBV28
CASSLTREGTDTQYF	TGTGCCAGCAGCCTGACGCGGGAGGGCACAGATACGCAGTATTTT	NA	TRBJ2-3	TRBD2	TRBV5-4
CASTVRAGLASSNEQFF	TGTGCCAGCACCGTACGTGCCGGACTAGCGAGCTCTAATGAGCAGTTCTTC	few	TRBJ2-1	TRBD2	TRBV28
CASSLGTTNTGELFF	TGTGCCAGCAGCTTAGGGACAACGAACACCGGGGAGCTGTTTTTT	NA	TRBJ2-2	NA	TRBV7-7
CASSQEQAWGGYTF	TGCGCCAGCAGCCAAGAACAGGCCTGGGGTGGCTACACCTTC	NA	TRBJ1-2	NA	TRBV4-1
CASSEEGSGAEQFF	TGTGCCAGCAGTGAAGAGGGTAGCGGGGCCGAGCAGTTCTTC	once	TRBJ2-1	TRBD2	TRBV6-1
CASSLSGRGADTQYF	TGTGCCAGTAGTCTCAGCGGGAGGGGGGCAGATACGCAGTATTTT	few	TRBJ2-3	TRBD2	TRBV19
CASSRGLQPQHF	TGTGCCAGCAGTAGAGGTCTTCAGCCCCAGCATTTT	NA	TRBJ1-5	NA	TRBV28
CASSFWSGEQFF	TGTGCCAGCAGCTTTTGGAGCGGGGAGCAGTTCTTC	few	TRBJ2-1	NA	TRBV7-2
CASSTTGKDYEQYF	TGTGCCAGCAGTACGACAGGGAAGGACTACGAGCAGTACTTC	NA	TRBJ2-7	TRBD1	TRBV6-6
CASSSGQAVVGYTF	TGTGCCAGCTCATCCGGACAGGCCGTCGTTGGCTACACCTTC	once	TRBJ1-2	TRBD1	TRBV18
CASSEQYF	TGTGCCAGCAGTGAGCAGTACTTC	once	TRBJ2-5	NA	TRBV27
CASSGPLGAGGPYTGELFF	TGCGCCAGCAGTGGTCCGCTCGGAGCGGGAGGGCCCTACACCGGGGAGCTGTTTTTT	NA	TRBJ2-2	TRBD2	TRBV10-2
CASSRGTASSNQPQHF	TGTGCCAGCAGTCGGGGGACAGCCTCTAGCAATCAGCCCCAGCATTTT	NA	TRBJ1-5	TRBD1	TRBV28